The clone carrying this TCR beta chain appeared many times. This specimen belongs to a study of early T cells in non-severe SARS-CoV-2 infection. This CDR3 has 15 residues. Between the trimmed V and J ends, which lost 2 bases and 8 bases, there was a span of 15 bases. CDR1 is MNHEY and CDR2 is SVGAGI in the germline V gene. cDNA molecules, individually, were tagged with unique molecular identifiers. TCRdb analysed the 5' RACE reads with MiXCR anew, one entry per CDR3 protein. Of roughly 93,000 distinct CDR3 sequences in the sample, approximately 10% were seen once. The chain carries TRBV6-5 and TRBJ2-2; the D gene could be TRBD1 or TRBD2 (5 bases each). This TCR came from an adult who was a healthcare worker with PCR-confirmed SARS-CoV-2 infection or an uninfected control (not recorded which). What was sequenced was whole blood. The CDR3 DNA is TGTGCCAGCAGTTACCGGGGACCCCTACCAGGGGAGCTGTTTTTT. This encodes CASSYRGPLPGELFF.